Listed below are T cell receptor beta chains from one sample, sequenced in a study of blood T cell repertoires in COVID-19. Only in-frame clones appear in the TCRdb table, and some are missing; sequencing was by immunoSEQ multiplex PCR. The table has 78,000 or so clones, roughly 87% seen once. Sequences were obtained from peripheral blood. The receptors derive from a woman between 50 and 59 years old with acute or convalescent COVID-19. Both conserved end residues are part of each CDR3.

j_call: TRBJ1-1; v_call: TRBV7-9; cdr3_aa: CASSLSGTEAFF
j_call: TRBJ1-6; v_call: TRBV25-1; cdr3_aa: CASSDTGRSPLHF
j_call: TRBJ2-1; v_call: TRBV3-1/TRBV3-2; cdr3_aa: CASSADWDSEQFF
j_call: TRBJ1-2; v_call: TRBV4-1; cdr3_aa: CASSQLSGSYGYTF
j_call: TRBJ1-2; v_call: TRBV19; cdr3_aa: CASSSGQGYGYTF
j_call: TRBJ1-1; v_call: TRBV7-3; cdr3_aa: CASRGSRNTEAFF
j_call: TRBJ1-1; v_call: TRBV30; cdr3_aa: CAWMLGLEGFF
j_call: TRBJ2-1; v_call: TRBV27; cdr3_aa: CASSSGRWYNEQFF
j_call: TRBJ1-1; v_call: TRBV4-1; cdr3_aa: CASSQAEQGSTEAFF
j_call: TRBJ2-7; v_call: TRBV7-9; cdr3_aa: CASESGGRLVKGSSF
j_call: TRBJ2-5; v_call: TRBV6-5; cdr3_aa: CASTFTGGVETQYF
j_call: TRBJ2-7; v_call: TRBV9; cdr3_aa: CASSVGDAGLAAYEQYF
j_call: TRBJ1-6; v_call: TRBV9; cdr3_aa: CASSVEGTGVGSPLHF
j_call: TRBJ2-2; v_call: TRBV7-3; cdr3_aa: CASSSRTGYAGELFF
j_call: TRBJ1-4; v_call: TRBV3-1/TRBV3-2; cdr3_aa: CASSRNGQIREKLFF
j_call: TRBJ2-1; v_call: TRBV19; cdr3_aa: CASSISFSYNEQFF
j_call: TRBJ1-5; v_call: TRBV5-1; cdr3_aa: CASSQVGGANQPQHF
j_call: TRBJ2-3; v_call: TRBV24-1; cdr3_aa: CATSESQGWADTQYF
j_call: TRBJ1-2; v_call: TRBV19; cdr3_aa: CASSKGGQANYGYTF
j_call: TRBJ2-7; v_call: TRBV2; cdr3_aa: CASRETYEQYF
j_call: TRBJ2-1; v_call: TRBV13; cdr3_aa: CASSLGGGPLSYNEQFF
j_call: TRBJ2-2; v_call: TRBV5-1; cdr3_aa: CASSPGQRTGELFF
j_call: TRBJ2-1; v_call: TRBV18; cdr3_aa: CASSTSGTYNEQFF
j_call: TRBJ2-5; v_call: TRBV4-1; cdr3_aa: CASSQDRLAGVTQYF
j_call: TRBJ2-3; v_call: TRBV10-1; cdr3_aa: CASSDKVGPSADTQYF